What follows are 17 T cell receptor beta chains derived from one specimen sequenced in a study of T cell clones after liver transplantation (dated by TCRdb to about 2019). Their specific antigens are unknown. To define alloreactive TCRbeta sequences, the proliferating CFSE-low cells from the MLR were sequenced. Library preparation employed the immunoSEQ multiplex PCR assay. TCRdb re-hosts the immuneACCESS table, in-frame sequences only. Its copies lack some clones; in the studies checked, an unresolved V gene accounts for under half of them, and the cause for the rest is not known. In this sample the table shows some 1,200 clones, 40% of which occur a single time. The ten most abundant clones make up about 20% of the sample. The sample taken for sequencing was CD4+ T cells from cultured PBMCs. Source of these receptors: a human patient who received a liver transplant. Some T cells may originate with the graft donor following a transplant.

The CDR3 coding sequence is TGTGCCAGCAGTTTTCTGGGGGAGGCCGGGGAGCTGTTTTTT. Translation gives CASSFLGEAGELFF. The J gene is TRBJ2-2, the V gene TRBV2; D possibly corresponds to TRBD2 (6 bases). The ends were cut back, 5 bases at V and 6 bases at J, with 13 bases in the middle. This CDR3 is 14 amino acids long. Germline V gives CDR1 SNHLY, CDR2 FYNNEI.

By sample share, this clone is large (0.1 to 1%). This sequence joins TRBV11-3 and TRBJ2-7; TRBD2 aligns across 9 bases. Germline-derived CDR1 and CDR2 are SGHNT and YENEEA. This CDR3 contains 17 residues. J gave up 1 base and V 2 bases, and 9 bases lay outside the gene matches. CDR3 coding DNA: TGTGCCAGCAGCTTATCAAGAGGCGGGAGGGGATCCTACGAGCAGTACTTC. Translation gives CASSLSRGGRGSYEQYF.

In this sample, this clone is large. The chain links TRBV25-1 to TRBJ2-3, with 11 positions matching TRBD2. V lost 5 bases, J lost 4 bases, and 8 bases stayed unmatched. The germline V gene has CDR1 MGHDK and CDR2 SYGVNS. This CDR3 region has 16 residues. The CDR3 DNA is TGTGCCAGCAGTCCTCAACTAGCGGGAGCGTCAGATACGCAGTATTTT. Protein product: CASSPQLAGASDTQYF.

This clone has only a few counts. The chain recombines TRBV21-1 with TRBJ2-6; the table calls TRBD1, which could not be checked here. TRBV21-1 is a listed pseudogene. The CDR3 covers 21 residues. CDR3 in amino acids: CASSKARQGRLSVSGANVLTF. In DNA form, the CDR3 reads TGTGCCAGCAGCAAAGCCAGACAGGGTAGGTTAAGTGTCTCTGGGGCCAACGTCCTGACTTTC.

Only a few counts were recorded for this clone. The gene calls are TRBV19 and TRBJ2-1; the match to TRBD2 covers 10 bases. In germline, CDR1 is LNHDA, CDR2 SQIVND (reference sequence). This CDR3 is 14 amino acids long. V lost 2 bases, J lost 8 bases, and 3 bases stayed unmatched. CDR3 DNA sequence: TGTGCCAGTAGTATAACTAGCGGGAATCATGAGCAGTTCTTC. Translated, it gives CASSITSGNHEQFF.

This clone was seen a few times. The chain recombines TRBV2 with TRBJ2-7, with TRBD1 as a possible D gene (6 bases). CDR3 length: 13 residues. Germline CDR1 reads SNHLY; CDR2 reads FYNNEI. With 1 base removed from V and 6 bases from J, the gap between germline ends came to 10 bases. This CDR3 reads CASSEGQGFEQYF. CDR3 nucleotides: TGTGCCAGCAGTGAAGGTCAGGGGTTCGAGCAGTACTTC.

By share of the sample, this clone is large. The V and J genes are TRBV11-3 and TRBJ2-2; D unclear. Germline V gene lookup returns CDR1 SGHNT and CDR2 YENEEA. The CDR3 covers 13 residues. Trimming left V 1 base short and J 4 bases short, with 4 bases between. Here the CDR3 reads CASSLVSTGELFF. CDR3 nucleotides: TGTGCCAGCAGCTTAGTCAGCACCGGGGAGCTGTTTTTT.

The V call is TRBV4-2, the J call TRBJ2-7; D is ambiguous. Trimming left V 4 bases short and J 2 bases short, with 12 bases between. The CDR3 extends over 14 amino acids. Per the germline V gene, CDR1 is LGHNA and CDR2 is YNFKEQ. CDR3 sequence reads: CASSPRTRTYEQYF. In nucleotides, the CDR3 is TGTGCCAGCAGCCCCCGGACCCGTACCTACGAGCAGTACTTC.

V gene TRBV2 combines with J gene TRBJ2-1; TRBD1 might be the D (5 bases). The CDR3 loop spans 15 amino acids. Germline lookup yields CDR1 SNHLY and CDR2 FYNNEI. Trimming pared 2 bases from V and 2 bases from J, leaving 10 bases between. The CDR3 is CASSEQGRAYNEQFF. The CDR3 DNA reads as TGTGCCAGCAGTGAACAGGGTAGAGCCTACAATGAGCAGTTCTTC.

This clone is large within its sample. The genes are TRBV5-1 and TRBJ2-2; 8 bases align to TRBD1. The V gene's germline CDR1 is SGHRS and CDR2 YFSETQ. The CDR3 spans 14 residues. V shed 5 bases, J shed 1 base, and the junction held 1 base outside the gene matches. CDR3 in DNA: TGCGCCAGCAGTGGGACAGGGAACACCGGGGAGCTGTTTTTT. It yields the protein CASSGTGNTGELFF.

The chain combines TRBV11-1 with TRBJ2-3; TRBD2 agrees at 7 bases. In germline, CDR1 is SGHAT, CDR2 FQDESV (reference sequence). V gave up 1 base and J gave up 1 base; unmatched junction bases: 2. This CDR3 is 15 amino acids long. The CDR3 sequence is CASSLGTSGTDTQYF. The DNA of the CDR3 is TGTGCCAGCAGCTTAGGGACTAGTGGCACAGATACGCAGTATTTT.

By share, this clone ranks as large. The junction shows a germline mismatch at one end, possibly a read error. The genes are TRBV7-7 and TRBJ2-5; D uncertain. Germline CDR1 reads SSHAT; CDR2 reads FNYEAQ (reference sequence). This CDR3 has 14 residues. The CDR3 region is CASSTGRAQETQYF. CDR3 nucleotide sequence: TGTGCTAGCAGCACTGGACGGGCCCAAGAGACCCAGTACTTC. The full variable domain, in which reference TRBV7-7 and TRBJ2-5 provide the parts outside the CDR3, is GAGVSQSPRYKVTKRGQDVTLRCDPISSHATLYWYQQALGQGPEFLTYFNYEAQPDKSGLPSDRFSAERPEGSISTLTIQRTEQRDSAMYRCASSTGRAQETQYFGPGTRLLVL.

V gene TRBV5-7 combines with J gene TRBJ1-1; 7 bases align to TRBD1. TRBV5-7 is known as an ORF, though its function is uncertain. The CDR3 is 15 amino acids. The V and J ends lost 4 bases and 6 bases, in that order; junction bases with no gene match: 12. The CDR3 nucleotides are TGTGCCAGCAGCCGAGTCCGGGACAGCCCTTCTGAAGCTTTCTTT. Translation: CASSRVRDSPSEAFF.

This clone was seen only a few times. The gene calls are TRBV5-1 and TRBJ2-3, with 10 bases aligning to TRBD2. V was clipped by 2 bases and J by 3 bases; unmatched bases: 3. Germline CDR1 reads SGHRS; CDR2 reads YFSETQ. CDR3 length equals 15 residues. Here the CDR3 DNA reads TGCGCCAGCAGCTTAGATAGCGGGAGGACAGATACGCAGTATTTT. It encodes CASSLDSGRTDTQYF.

The chain uses TRBV9 and TRBJ2-1; perhaps TRBD1 as D (5 bases). Per germline, CDR1 SGDLS and CDR2 YYNGEE. Trimming left V 0 bases short and J 2 bases short, with 9 bases between. This CDR3 contains 15 residues. The CDR3 DNA reads TGTGCCAGCAGCGTAGGGACATTCACCTACAATGAGCAGTTCTTC. Translation: CASSVGTFTYNEQFF.

The chain is built from TRBV29-1 and TRBJ2-3; D not certain. The CDR3 totals 12 residues. Germline V lookup: CDR1 SQVTM, CDR2 ANQGSEA. V dropped 7 bases and J dropped 0 bases, with 8 bases sitting between them. This CDR3 is CSGKVSTDTQYF. The CDR3 nucleotides are TGCAGCGGCAAGGTTAGCACAGATACGCAGTATTTT.

Within the sample, this clone is medium-sized (0.01 to 0.1%). The chain is built from TRBV5-5 and TRBJ2-2; 7 bases align to TRBD2. The CDR3 loop spans 17 amino acids. Germline assignment: CDR1 SGHKS and CDR2 YYEKEE (reference sequence). Trimming took 4 bases from V and 2 from J; bases not matched to a gene: 11. The CDR3 DNA follows: TGTGCCAGCAGCCCTTTTGGCGCGGGGGTAAACACCGGGGAGCTGTTTTTT. Translation gives CASSPFGAGVNTGELFF.